This T cell receptor beta chain derives from a study of cytomegalovirus exposure and HLA in healthy donors. Overall study findings and caveats: In a later analysis, at a false discovery rate of 0.05, under 20,000 TCR beta sequences were associated with HLA alleles. In vitro assays verified that three CMV-associated chains recognized CMV antigens specifically.

Of note for this clone: The antigen is unknown.

Healthy people donating bone marrow made up the donors. PCR primers comprised 60 Vbeta and 13 Jbeta primers. Original methodology: In a later analysis, of 84 million or so unique beta chains, some 10 million appeared in at least two donors. The method was immunoSEQ multiplex PCR; TCRdb's version includes in-frame clones alone and lacks a portion of them. V, J and clone size reflect that table, while D and trimming were determined from the DNA. This table holds almost 200,000 clones, 79% found once. This TCR came from a woman in her 30s in good health and CMV-seropositive. Sequenced: PBMCs.

CDR3 loop: CASSQDYYGVTEAFF. The CDR3 DNA is TGCGCCAGCAGCCAAGATTACTACGGGGTCACTGAAGCTTTCTTT. The chain recombines TRBV4-3 with TRBJ1-1; D remains ambiguous. Germline CDR1 reads LGHNA; CDR2 reads YSLEER. The CDR3 length is 15 residues. V was trimmed by 0 bases and J by 4 bases, leaving 12 bases between them.